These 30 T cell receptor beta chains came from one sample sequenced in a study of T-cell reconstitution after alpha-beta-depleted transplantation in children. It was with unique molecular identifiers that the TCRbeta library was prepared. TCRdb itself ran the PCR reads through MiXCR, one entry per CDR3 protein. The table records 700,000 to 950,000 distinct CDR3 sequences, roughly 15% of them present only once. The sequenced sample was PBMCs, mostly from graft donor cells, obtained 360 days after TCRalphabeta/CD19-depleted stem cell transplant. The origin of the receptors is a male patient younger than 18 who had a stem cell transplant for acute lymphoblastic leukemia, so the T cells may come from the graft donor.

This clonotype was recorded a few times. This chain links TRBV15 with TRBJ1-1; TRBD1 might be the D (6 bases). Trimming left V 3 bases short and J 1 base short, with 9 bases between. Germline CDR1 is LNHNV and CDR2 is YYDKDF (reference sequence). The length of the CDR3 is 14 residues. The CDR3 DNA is TGTGCCACCAGCAGGCTGACAGGGAACACTGAAGCTTTCTTT. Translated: CATSRLTGNTEAFF.

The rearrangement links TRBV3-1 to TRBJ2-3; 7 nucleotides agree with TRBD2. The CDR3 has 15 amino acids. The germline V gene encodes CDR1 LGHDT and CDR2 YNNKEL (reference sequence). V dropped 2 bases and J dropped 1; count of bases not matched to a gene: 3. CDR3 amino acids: CASSQFAGGTDTQYF. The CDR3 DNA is TGTGCCAGCAGCCAATTCGCGGGAGGCACAGATACGCAGTATTTT.

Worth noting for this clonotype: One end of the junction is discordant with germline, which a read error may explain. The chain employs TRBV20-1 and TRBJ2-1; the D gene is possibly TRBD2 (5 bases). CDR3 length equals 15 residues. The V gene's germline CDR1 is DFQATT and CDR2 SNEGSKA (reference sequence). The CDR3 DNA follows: TGCTGTGCTGATTCACTCGGGGATGGGGACAATGAGCAGTTCTTC. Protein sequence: CCADSLGDGDNEQFF.

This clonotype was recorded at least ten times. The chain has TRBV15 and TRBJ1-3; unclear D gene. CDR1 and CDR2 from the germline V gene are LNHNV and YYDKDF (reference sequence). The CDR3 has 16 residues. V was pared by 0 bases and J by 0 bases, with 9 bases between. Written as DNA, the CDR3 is TGTGCCACCAGCAGAGATTGGGGATTCTCTGGAAACACCATATATTTT. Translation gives CATSRDWGFSGNTIYF.

CDR3 coding DNA: TGTGCCTGGGACAGGTCGGGGAATCAGCCCCAGCATTTT. It codes for CAWDRSGNQPQHF. The genes are TRBV30 and TRBJ1-5; a weak D match, TRBD1 (6 bases). The CDR3 extends over 13 amino acids. Germline V gene lookup returns CDR1 GTSNPN and CDR2 SVGIG (reference sequence). Trimming took 5 bases from V and 4 from J, leaving 12 bases between them.

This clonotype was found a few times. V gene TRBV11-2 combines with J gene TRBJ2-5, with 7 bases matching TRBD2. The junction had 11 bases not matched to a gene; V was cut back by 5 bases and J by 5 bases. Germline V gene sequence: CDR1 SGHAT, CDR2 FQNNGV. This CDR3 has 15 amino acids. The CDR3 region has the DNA TGTGCCAGCAGCATCCTGGCGGGAGTAGGTGAGACCCAGTACTTC. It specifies CASSILAGVGETQYF.

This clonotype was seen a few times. This CDR3 reads CAWSLNYEQYF. The CDR3 nucleotides read TGTGCCTGGAGTTTGAACTACGAGCAGTACTTC. This rearrangement joins TRBV30 to TRBJ2-7; D gene uncertain. V was clipped by 2 bases and J by 3 bases, with 5 bases between them. Germline V lookup: CDR1 GTSNPN, CDR2 SVGIG (reference sequence). The CDR3 extends over 11 amino acids.

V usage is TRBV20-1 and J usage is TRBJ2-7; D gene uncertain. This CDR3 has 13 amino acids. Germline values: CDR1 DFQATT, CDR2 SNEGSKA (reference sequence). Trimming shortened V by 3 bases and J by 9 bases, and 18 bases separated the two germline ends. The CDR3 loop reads CSASIAARIGQYF. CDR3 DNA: TGCAGTGCTAGTATTGCGGCGAGAATAGGGCAGTACTTC.

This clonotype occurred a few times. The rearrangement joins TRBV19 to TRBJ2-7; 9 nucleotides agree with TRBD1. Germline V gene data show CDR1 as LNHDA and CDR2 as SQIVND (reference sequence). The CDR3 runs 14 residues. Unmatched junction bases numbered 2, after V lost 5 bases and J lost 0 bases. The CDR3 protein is CASSWDRVSYEQYF. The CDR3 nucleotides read TGTGCCAGTAGTTGGGACAGGGTCTCCTACGAGCAGTACTTC.

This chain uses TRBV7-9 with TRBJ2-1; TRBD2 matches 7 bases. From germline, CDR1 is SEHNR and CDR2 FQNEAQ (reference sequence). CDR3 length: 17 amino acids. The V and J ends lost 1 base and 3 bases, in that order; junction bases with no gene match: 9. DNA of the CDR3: TGTGCCAGCAGCTTAGTGGGCGGGAGCCTCTACTACAATGAGCAGTTCTTC. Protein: CASSLVGGSLYYNEQFF.

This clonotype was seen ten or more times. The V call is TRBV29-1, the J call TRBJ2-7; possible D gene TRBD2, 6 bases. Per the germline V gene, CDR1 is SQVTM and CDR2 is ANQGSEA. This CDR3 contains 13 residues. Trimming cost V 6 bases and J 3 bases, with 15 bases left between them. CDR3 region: CSVAFGTHYEQYF. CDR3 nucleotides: TGCAGCGTCGCTTTCGGGACTCACTACGAGCAGTACTTC.

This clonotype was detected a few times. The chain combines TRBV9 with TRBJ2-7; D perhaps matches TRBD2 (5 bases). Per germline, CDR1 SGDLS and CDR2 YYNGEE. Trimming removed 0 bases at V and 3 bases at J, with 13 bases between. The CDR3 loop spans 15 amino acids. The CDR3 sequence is CASSVGPGGDYEQYF. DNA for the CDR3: TGTGCCAGCAGCGTAGGTCCTGGAGGTGACTACGAGCAGTACTTC.

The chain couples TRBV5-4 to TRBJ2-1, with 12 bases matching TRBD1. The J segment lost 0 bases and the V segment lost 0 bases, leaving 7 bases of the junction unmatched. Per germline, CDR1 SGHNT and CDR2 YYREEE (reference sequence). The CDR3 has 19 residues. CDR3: CASSLAGTGGESSYNEQFF. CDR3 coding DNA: TGTGCCAGCAGCTTGGCCGGGACAGGGGGCGAGAGCTCCTACAATGAGCAGTTCTTC.

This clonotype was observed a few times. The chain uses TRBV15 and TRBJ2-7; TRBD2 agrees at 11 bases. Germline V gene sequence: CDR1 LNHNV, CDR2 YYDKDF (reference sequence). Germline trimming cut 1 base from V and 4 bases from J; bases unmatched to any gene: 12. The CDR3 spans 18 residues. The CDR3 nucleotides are TGTGCCACCAGCAGAGTTAGGTCTAGCGGGAGGACGCCTTACGAGCAGTACTTC. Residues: CATSRVRSSGRTPYEQYF.

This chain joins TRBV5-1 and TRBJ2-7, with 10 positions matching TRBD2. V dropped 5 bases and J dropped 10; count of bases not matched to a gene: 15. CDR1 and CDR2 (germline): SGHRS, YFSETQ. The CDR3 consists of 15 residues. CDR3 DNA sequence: TGCGCCAGCAGGGGTCCCAGCGGGAGGGACAAATATCAGTACTTC. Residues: CASRGPSGRDKYQYF.

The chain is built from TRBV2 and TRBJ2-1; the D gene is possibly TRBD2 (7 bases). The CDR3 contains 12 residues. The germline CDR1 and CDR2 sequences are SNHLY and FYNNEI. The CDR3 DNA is TGTGCGACGGCCCGGGGGGCCGAAGAGCAGTTCTTC. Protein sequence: CATARGAEEQFF.

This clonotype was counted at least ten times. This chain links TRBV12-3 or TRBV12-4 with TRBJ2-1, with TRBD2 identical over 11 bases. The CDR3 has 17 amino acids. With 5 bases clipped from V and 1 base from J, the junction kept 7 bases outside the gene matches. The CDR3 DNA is TGTGCCAGCAGTGTAGTAGGGACTAGCGGATCCTACAATGAGCAGTTCTTC. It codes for CASSVVGTSGSYNEQFF.

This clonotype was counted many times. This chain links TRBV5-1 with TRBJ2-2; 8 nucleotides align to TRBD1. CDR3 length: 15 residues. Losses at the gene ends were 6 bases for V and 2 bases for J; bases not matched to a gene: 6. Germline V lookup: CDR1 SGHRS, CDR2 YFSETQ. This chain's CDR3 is CASIGQGRNTGELFF. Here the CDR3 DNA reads TGCGCCAGCATCGGACAGGGTCGAAACACCGGGGAGCTGTTTTTT.

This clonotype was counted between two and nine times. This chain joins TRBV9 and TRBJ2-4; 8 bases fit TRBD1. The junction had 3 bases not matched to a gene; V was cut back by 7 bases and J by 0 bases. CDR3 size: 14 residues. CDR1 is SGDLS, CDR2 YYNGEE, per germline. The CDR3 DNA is TGTGCCAGCGGGACAGGCTTAGCCAAAAACATTCAGTACTTC. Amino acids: CASGTGLAKNIQYF.

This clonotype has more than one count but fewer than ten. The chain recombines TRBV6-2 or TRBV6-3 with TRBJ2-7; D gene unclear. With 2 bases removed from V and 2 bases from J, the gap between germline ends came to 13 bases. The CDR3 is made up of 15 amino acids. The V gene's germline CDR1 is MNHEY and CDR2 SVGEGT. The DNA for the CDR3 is TGTGCCAGCAGTTACGAAGGCGCCCCACCCTACGAGCAGTACTTC. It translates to CASSYEGAPPYEQYF.

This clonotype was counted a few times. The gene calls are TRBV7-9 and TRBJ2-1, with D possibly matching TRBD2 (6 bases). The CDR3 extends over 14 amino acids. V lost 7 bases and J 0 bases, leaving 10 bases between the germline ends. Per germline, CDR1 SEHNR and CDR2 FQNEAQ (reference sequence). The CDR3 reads CASTEGGSYNEQFF. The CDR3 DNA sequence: TGTGCCAGCACCGAGGGAGGCTCCTACAATGAGCAGTTCTTC.

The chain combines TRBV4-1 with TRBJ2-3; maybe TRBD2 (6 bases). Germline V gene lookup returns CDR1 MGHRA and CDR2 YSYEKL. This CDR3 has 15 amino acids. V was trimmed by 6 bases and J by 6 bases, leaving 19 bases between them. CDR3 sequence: CASRTGLSRRDTQYF. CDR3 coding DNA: TGCGCCAGCAGGACGGGACTCTCTAGGAGGGATACGCAGTATTTT.

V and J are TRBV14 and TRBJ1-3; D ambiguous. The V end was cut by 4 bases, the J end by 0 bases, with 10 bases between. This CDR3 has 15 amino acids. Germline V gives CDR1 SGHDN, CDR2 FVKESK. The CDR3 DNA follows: TGTGCCAGCAGCCGGGTTTATTACTCTGGAAACACCATATATTTT. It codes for CASSRVYYSGNTIYF.

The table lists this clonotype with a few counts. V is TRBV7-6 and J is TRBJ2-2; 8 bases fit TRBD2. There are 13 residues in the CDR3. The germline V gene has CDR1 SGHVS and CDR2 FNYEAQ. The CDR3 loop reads CAAGDFQTGELFF. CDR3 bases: TGTGCAGCGGGGGACTTTCAGACCGGGGAGCTGTTTTTT.

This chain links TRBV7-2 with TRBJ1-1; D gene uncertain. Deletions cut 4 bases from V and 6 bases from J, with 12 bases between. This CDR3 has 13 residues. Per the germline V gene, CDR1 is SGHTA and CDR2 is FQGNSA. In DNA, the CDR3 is TGTGCCAGCAGCTCACCCTCCGCCGCTGAAGCTTTCTTT. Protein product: CASSSPSAAEAFF.

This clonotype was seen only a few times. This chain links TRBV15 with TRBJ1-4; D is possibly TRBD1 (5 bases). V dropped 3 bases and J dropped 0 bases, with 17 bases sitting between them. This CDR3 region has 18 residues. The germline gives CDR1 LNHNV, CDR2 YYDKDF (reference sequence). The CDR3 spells CATSSAERGIPTNEKLFF. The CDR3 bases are TGTGCCACCAGCAGTGCTGAGCGGGGGATACCAACTAATGAAAAACTGTTTTTT.

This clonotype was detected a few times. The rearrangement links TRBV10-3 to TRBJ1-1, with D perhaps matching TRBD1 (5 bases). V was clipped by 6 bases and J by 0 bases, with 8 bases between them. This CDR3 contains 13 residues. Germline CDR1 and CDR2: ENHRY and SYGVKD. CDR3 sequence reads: CAISKTVNTEAFF. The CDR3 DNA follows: TGTGCCATCAGCAAGACAGTGAACACTGAAGCTTTCTTT.

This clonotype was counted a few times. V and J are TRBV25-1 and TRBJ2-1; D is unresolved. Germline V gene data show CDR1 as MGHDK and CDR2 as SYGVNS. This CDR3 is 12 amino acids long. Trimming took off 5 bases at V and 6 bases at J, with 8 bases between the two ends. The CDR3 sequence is CASSSYGNEQFF. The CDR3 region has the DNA TGTGCCAGCAGTTCTTACGGCAATGAGCAGTTCTTC.

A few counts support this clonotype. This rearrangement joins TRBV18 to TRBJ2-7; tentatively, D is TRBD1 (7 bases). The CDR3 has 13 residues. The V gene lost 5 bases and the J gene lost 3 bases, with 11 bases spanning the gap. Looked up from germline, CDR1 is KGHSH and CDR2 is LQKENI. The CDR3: CASSGGGGYEQYF. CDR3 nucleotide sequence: TGTGCCAGCTCAGGAGGGGGCGGCTACGAGCAGTACTTC.

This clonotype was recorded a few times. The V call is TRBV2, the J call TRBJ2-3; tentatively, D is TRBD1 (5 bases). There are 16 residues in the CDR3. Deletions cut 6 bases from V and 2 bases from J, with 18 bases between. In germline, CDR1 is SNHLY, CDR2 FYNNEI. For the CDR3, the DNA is TGTGCCAGCAGCACGGCTTCGACCAGGGACACAGATACGCAGTATTTT. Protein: CASSTASTRDTDTQYF.